This T cell receptor beta chain was sequenced for a study of response to subunit inactivated influenza vaccine. CDR1 is LNHDA, CDR2 SQIVND, per germline (reference sequence). The ends were cut back, 5 bases at V and 5 bases at J, with 24 bases in the middle. This CDR3 has 18 amino acids. TCRdb called the RT-PCR reads again in MiXCR, with one record for every CDR3 protein. Of hundreds of thousands of distinct CDR3 sequences in the sample, 14% were seen once. V is TRBV19 and J is TRBJ1-4, with D perhaps matching TRBD1 (5 bases). The sequence was obtained from a man aged 50 to 60 who received an inactivated influenza vaccine. Source: PBMCs from blood, taken 14 days before vaccination. The CDR3 DNA sequence: TGTGCCAGTAGTCCCTCGAGATGGAGCCGGGACTCCAATGAAAAACTGTTTTTT. This encodes CASSPSRWSRDSNEKLFF.